Each of the 14 T cell receptor beta chains below was sequenced from the same sample in a study of identical twins. TCRdb passed the 5' RACE reads through MiXCR, listing each CDR3 protein once. The sample shows about 660,000 distinct CDR3 sequences, around 8.6% of them seen only once. The same sample was also used in a study of yellow fever vaccine responses in identical twins.

The sequenced material came from PBMCs. These receptors were taken from a woman under 30 in good health.

This clonotype was counted only a few times. The V and J genes are TRBV7-9 and TRBJ2-1, with TRBD1 matching 10 bases. Looked up from germline, CDR1 is SEHNR and CDR2 is FQNEAQ (reference sequence). There are 16 residues in the CDR3. V was clipped by 8 bases and J by 4 bases; unmatched bases: 11. The CDR3, as DNA: TGTGCCAGCGGCTGGACAGGGGGTACAGGGTACAATGAGCAGTTCTTC. Amino acids: CASGWTGGTGYNEQFF. The variable domain in full, with the rest retrieved from reference TRBV7-9 and TRBJ2-1, is DTGVSQNPRHKITKRGQNVTFRCDPISEHNRLYWYRQTLGQGPEFLTYFQNEAQLEKSRLLSDRFSAERPKGSFSTLEIQRTEQGDSAMYLCASGWTGGTGYNEQFFGPGTRLTVL.

This clonotype has only a few counts. The J gene is TRBJ1-1, the V gene TRBV5-1, with D possibly TRBD1 on 5 matching bases. The V end was cut by 5 bases, the J end by 5 bases, with 22 bases between. Germline CDR1 is SGHRS and CDR2 is YFSETQ. The CDR3 covers 16 residues. The CDR3 region is CASRPGPGRGVTEAFF. The CDR3 bases are TGCGCCAGCAGACCAGGGCCAGGTAGAGGGGTAACTGAAGCTTTCTTT.

This chain uses TRBV11-3 with TRBJ2-6; D possibly matches TRBD1 or TRBD2 (5 bases each). Trimming removed 1 base at V and 0 bases at J, with 28 bases between. The CDR3 extends over 23 amino acids. Germline V gene data show CDR1 as SGHNT and CDR2 as YENEEA. CDR3 loop: CASSLVKIWKPGPASSGANVLTF. CDR3 coding DNA: TGTGCCAGCAGCTTAGTGAAGATCTGGAAGCCGGGACCCGCTAGCTCTGGGGCCAACGTCCTGACTTTC.

The gene calls are TRBV6-1 and TRBJ2-2, with TRBD2 matching 13 bases. Germline assignment: CDR1 MNHNS and CDR2 SASEGT. Trimming removed 7 bases from V and 2 bases from J; junction bases left unmatched: 7. The CDR3 consists of 17 residues. CDR3 sequence: CASTRTSGGPNTGELFF. As DNA, the CDR3 is TGTGCCAGCACCCGGACTAGCGGGGGCCCAAACACCGGGGAGCTGTTTTTT.

This clonotype was seen repeatedly, ten times or more. The chain employs TRBV27 and TRBJ2-7, with 7 bases matching TRBD1. Germline CDR1 and CDR2: MNHEY and SMNVEV (reference sequence). J gave up 7 bases and V 3 bases, and 9 bases lay outside the gene matches. The CDR3 has 14 amino acids. The CDR3 DNA follows: TGTGCCAGCAGTTTGGGGACAGCTTCTCGAGAGCAGTACTTC. Translating gives CASSLGTASREQYF.

A few counts support this clonotype. The chain carries TRBV3-1 and TRBJ2-7; 9 nucleotides align to TRBD2. The germline CDR1 and CDR2 sequences are LGHDT and YNNKEL (reference sequence). The CDR3 has 16 residues. The V segment lost 4 bases and the J segment 5 bases; nucleotides outside the gene matches: 12. The DNA for the CDR3 is TGTGCCAGCAGCCGCTCTTTTTGGACTAGCGACCACGAGCAGTACTTC. Protein sequence: CASSRSFWTSDHEQYF.

This clonotype turned up a few times. CDR3 nucleotide sequence: TGTGCCAGCAGTTCCCTAAGAAGCCGAAGCTCTGGGGCCAACGTCCTGACTTTC. It translates to CASSSLRSRSSGANVLTF. This chain uses TRBV6-5 with TRBJ2-6; D is ambiguous. Trimming took off 4 bases at V and 0 bases at J, with 16 bases between the two ends. There are 18 residues in the CDR3. The germline V gene encodes CDR1 MNHEY and CDR2 SVGAGI.

Only a few counts were recorded for this clonotype. This rearrangement joins TRBV5-1 to TRBJ2-1; 11 bases match TRBD2. The V and J ends lost 0 bases and 7 bases, in that order; junction bases with no gene match: 3. The CDR3 is made up of 15 amino acids. Germline-derived CDR1 and CDR2 are SGHRS and YFSETQ. The DNA of the CDR3 is TGCGCCAGCAGCTTGGAGGCTAGCGGGAGGAATGAGCAGTTCTTC. It encodes CASSLEASGRNEQFF.

This chain connects TRBV7-9 to TRBJ2-3; no firm D call. The CDR3 runs 13 residues. The V end lost 3 bases, the J end lost 2 bases, and 6 bases lay between the germline ends. Germline V CDR1 and CDR2: SEHNR, FQNEAQ (reference sequence). CDR3 amino acids: CASSFGNTDTQYF. The CDR3 bases are TGTGCCAGCAGCTTCGGCAACACAGATACGCAGTATTTT.

The chain recombines TRBV4-3 with TRBJ2-3; D may be TRBD1 or TRBD2 (5 bases each). CDR1 is LGHNA and CDR2 is YSLEER in the germline V gene. Trimming left V 0 bases short and J 3 bases short, with 16 bases between. This CDR3 spans 17 amino acids. For the CDR3, the DNA is TGCGCCAGCAGCCAAGACCAGGGACCCCGCATGACAGATACGCAGTATTTT. It codes for CASSQDQGPRMTDTQYF.

The chain is built from TRBV2 and TRBJ2-3; 11 positions match TRBD2. V shed 4 bases and J 4 bases; nucleotides not matched to a gene: 10. This CDR3 comprises 17 residues. Germline assignment: CDR1 SNHLY and CDR2 FYNNEI. The CDR3 region is CASSVSLLAGVADTQYF. The CDR3, as DNA: TGTGCCAGCAGTGTCTCTCTACTAGCGGGAGTGGCAGATACGCAGTATTTT. Looking up the rest from reference TRBV2 and TRBJ2-3 gives the full variable domain: EPEVTQTPSHQVTQMGQEVILRCVPISNHLYFYWYRQILGQKVEFLVSFYNNEISEKSEIFDDQFSVERPDGSNFTLKIRSTKLEDSAMYFCASSVSLLAGVADTQYFGPGTRLTVL.

This clonotype was seen only a few times. The chain links TRBV29-1 to TRBJ2-3, with TRBD1 identical over 7 bases. The length of the CDR3 is 15 residues. Per germline, CDR1 SQVTM and CDR2 ANQGSEA. Germline trimming cut 6 bases from V and 1 base from J; bases unmatched to any gene: 10. CDR3 in DNA: TGCAGCGTCAGAACAGGGGCTAGGGGCACAGATACGCAGTATTTT. This gives the protein CSVRTGARGTDTQYF.

Note on this clonotype: At one boundary the junction diverges from the germline segment, which might be a read error. The J gene is TRBJ2-5, the V gene TRBV12-3 or TRBV12-4; 8 bases fit TRBD2. The length of the CDR3 is 13 residues. The CDR3 protein is CANSRTSPETQYF. In DNA form, the CDR3 reads TGTGCCAACAGTAGGACTAGCCCAGAGACCCAGTACTTC.

The J gene is TRBJ2-1, the V gene TRBV20-1; D is tentatively TRBD1 or TRBD2 (6 bases each). This CDR3 has 13 amino acids. Trimming removed 2 bases from V and 11 bases from J, with 16 bases in between. Germline lookup yields CDR1 DFQATT and CDR2 SNEGSKA (reference sequence). Here the CDR3 reads CSARPGGEGKQFF. DNA for the CDR3: TGCAGTGCTAGACCCGGGGGCGAGGGGAAGCAGTTCTTC.